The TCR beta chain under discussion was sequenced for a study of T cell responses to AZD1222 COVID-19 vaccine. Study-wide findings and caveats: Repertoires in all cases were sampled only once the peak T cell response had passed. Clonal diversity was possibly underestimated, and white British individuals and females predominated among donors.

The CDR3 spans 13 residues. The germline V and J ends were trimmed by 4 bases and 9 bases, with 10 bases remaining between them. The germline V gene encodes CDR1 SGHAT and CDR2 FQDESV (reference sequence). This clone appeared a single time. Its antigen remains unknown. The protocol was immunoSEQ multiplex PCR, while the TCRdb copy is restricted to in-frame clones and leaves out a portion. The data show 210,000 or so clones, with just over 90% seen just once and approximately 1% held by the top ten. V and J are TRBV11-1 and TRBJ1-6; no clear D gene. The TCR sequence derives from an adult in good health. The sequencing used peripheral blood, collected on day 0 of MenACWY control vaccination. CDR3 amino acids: CASSSGIISPLHF. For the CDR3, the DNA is TGTGCCAGCAGCTCCGGGATAATTTCACCCCTCCACTTT.